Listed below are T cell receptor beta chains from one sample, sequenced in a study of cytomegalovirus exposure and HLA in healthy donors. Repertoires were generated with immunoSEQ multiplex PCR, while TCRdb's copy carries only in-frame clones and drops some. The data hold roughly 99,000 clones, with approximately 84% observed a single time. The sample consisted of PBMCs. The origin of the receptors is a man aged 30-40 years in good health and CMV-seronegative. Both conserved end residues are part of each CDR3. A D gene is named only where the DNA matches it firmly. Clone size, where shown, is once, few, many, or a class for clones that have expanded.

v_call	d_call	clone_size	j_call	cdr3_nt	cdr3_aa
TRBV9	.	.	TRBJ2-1	TGTGCCAGCAGCCCCCGAGGCCTGACCTACAATGAGCAGTTCTTC	CASSPRGLTYNEQFF
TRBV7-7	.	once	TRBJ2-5	TGTGCTAGCAGCTTAGAACCGCGGCACCAGGAGACCCAGTACTTC	CASSLEPRHQETQYF
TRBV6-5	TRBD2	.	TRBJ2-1	TGTGCCAGCACCTCCCCGGGTAGCGGGGGGTTTCAGTTCTTC	CASTSPGSGGFQFF
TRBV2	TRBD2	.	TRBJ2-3	TGTGCCAGCAGTGAACAGCGGGGAGGCACAGATACGCAGTATTTT	CASSEQRGGTDTQYF
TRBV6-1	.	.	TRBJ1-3	TGTGCCAGCTTGAGGGGGGGTGGAAACACCATATATTTT	CASLRGGGNTIYF
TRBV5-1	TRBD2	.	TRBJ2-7	TGCGCCAGCAGCTTGCGGGACTACGCGGGGAAGAGCTCCTACGAGCAGTACTTC	CASSLRDYAGKSSYEQYF
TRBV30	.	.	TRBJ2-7	TGTGCCTGGAGAAGAGGGTCCTACGAGCAGTACTTC	CAWRRGSYEQYF
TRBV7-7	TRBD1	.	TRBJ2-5	TGTGCTAGCAGCCAGGGACAGCAAGAGACCCAGTACTTC	CASSQGQQETQYF
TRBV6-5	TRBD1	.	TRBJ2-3	TGTGCCAGCAGTAAACCCGGGACAGCAACGCAGTATTTT	CASSKPGTATQYF
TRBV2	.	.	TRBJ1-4	TGTGCCAGCAGTGTTGCGGCGACGACGATTAATGAAAAACTGTTTTTT	CASSVAATTINEKLFF
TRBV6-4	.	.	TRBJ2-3	TGTGCCAGCAGTGAACAAGGACATGGCACAGATACGCAGTATTTT	CASSEQGHGTDTQYF
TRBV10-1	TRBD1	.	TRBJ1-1	TGCGCCAGCAGTGAGTCGAATAGAGTGGACAGGGGCACTGAAGCTTTCTTT	CASSESNRVDRGTEAFF
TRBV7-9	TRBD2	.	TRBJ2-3	TGTGCCAGCAGCCCCCCCGGACTAGCTGCTAGCACAGATACGCAGTATTTT	CASSPPGLAASTDTQYF
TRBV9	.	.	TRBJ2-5	TGTGCCAGCAGCGGAGATCGGGTCCAGTACTTC	CASSGDRVQYF
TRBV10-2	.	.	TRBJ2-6	TGCGCCAGCAGGGGGGACACCATCTCTGGGGCCAACGTCCTGACTTTC	CASRGDTISGANVLTF
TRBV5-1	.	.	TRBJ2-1	TGCGCCAGCAGCCTCGAGGGGTTCGGGGGATTCAATGAGCAGTTCTTC	CASSLEGFGGFNEQFF
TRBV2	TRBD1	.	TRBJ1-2	TGTGCCATCCTACCGGGACAGAGATATGGCTACACCTTC	CAILPGQRYGYTF
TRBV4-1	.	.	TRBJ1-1	TGCGCCAGCAGCCAAGAATCCGGGATTAACACTGAAGCTTTCTTT	CASSQESGINTEAFF
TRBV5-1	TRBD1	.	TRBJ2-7	TGCGCCAGCAGTCAGGGACAGGGGGACTACGAGCAGTACTTC	CASSQGQGDYEQYF
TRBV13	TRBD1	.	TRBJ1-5	TGTGCCAGCAGCGTTCAGGGGGCCCAGCCCCAGCATTTT	CASSVQGAQPQHF
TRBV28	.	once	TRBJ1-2	TGTGCCAGCAGGACGGGAGCTAACTATGGCTACACCTTC	CASRTGANYGYTF
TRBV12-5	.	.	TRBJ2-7	TGTGCTAGTGGTTTGCCTCAGGGTTTTCTAGTCCACGAGCAGTACTTC	CASGLPQGFLVHEQYF
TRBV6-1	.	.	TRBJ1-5	TGTGCCAGCAGTGAAGCGCTAGGAGGGTCCCAGCCCCAGCATTTT	CASSEALGGSQPQHF
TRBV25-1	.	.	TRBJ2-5	TGTGCCAGCAGTGAATCCTACCAAGAGACCCAGTACTTC	CASSESYQETQYF
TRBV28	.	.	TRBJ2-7	TGTGCCAGCAGTCCCCCAGGCGCCGGGGGTCGCCGGGGAGAGCAGTACTTC	CASSPPGAGGRRGEQYF
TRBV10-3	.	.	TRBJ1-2	TGTGCCATCAGTGAGGTGGGCAACTATGGCTACACCTTC	CAISEVGNYGYTF
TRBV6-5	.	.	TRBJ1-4	TGTGCCAGCAGCCTTACTTTGGTCGAAAAACTGTTTTTT	CASSLTLVEKLFF
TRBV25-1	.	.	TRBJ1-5	TGTGCTAATTGGGGTAGACAGTCACGTCTACGGCCCCAGCATTTT	CANWGRQSRLRPQHF
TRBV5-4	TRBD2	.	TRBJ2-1	TGTGCCAGCAGCATGGGACTATACAATGAGCAGTTCTTC	CASSMGLYNEQFF
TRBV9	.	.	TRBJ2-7	TGTGCCAGCAGCGTAGGCACTGATATCTACTACGAGCAGTACTTC	CASSVGTDIYYEQYF